These T cell receptor beta chains were read from a single sample in a study of beta chain features in type 1 diabetes. TCRdb keeps only in-frame clones here, not all; method: immunoSEQ multiplex PCR. The table records some 400,000 clones, more than 12% of them present only once. The sample taken for sequencing was naive CD4+ T cells from blood. The receptors stem from a woman aged 18-29 years in good health. CDR3s include the opening cysteine and the closing phenylalanine or tryptophan. A D gene is named only where the DNA matches it firmly. The listing skips clone size in some rows; elsewhere it reads once, few, many or a size class.

>-|TRBV29-1|-|TRBJ2-7
CSVKFDRSYEQYF
TGCAGCGTTAAGTTTGACAGAAGCTACGAGCAGTACTTC
>-|TRBV6-5|few|TRBJ2-5
CASSYVGGTETQYF
TGTGCCAGCAGTTACGTTGGAGGGACGGAGACCCAGTACTTC
>-|TRBV5-1|few|TRBJ2-6
CASSPPVSGANVLTF
TGCGCCAGCAGCCCCCCCGTCTCTGGGGCCAACGTCCTGACTTTC
>TRBD2|TRBV29-1|few|TRBJ2-7
CSVESSGTYEQYF
TGCAGCGTTGAGTCTAGCGGAACCTACGAGCAGTACTTC
>TRBD1|TRBV11-1|-|TRBJ2-7
CASSLHGTGSYEQYF
TGTGCCAGCAGCTTACATGGGACAGGGTCCTACGAGCAGTACTTC
>TRBD1|TRBV30|few|TRBJ2-4
CAWSGGNIQYF
TGTGCCTGGTCAGGGGGCAACATTCAGTACTTC
>-|TRBV7-9|-|TRBJ1-1
CASSLGATTEAFF
TGTGCCAGCAGCTTAGGGGCAACCACTGAAGCTTTCTTT
>TRBD1|TRBV5-4|few|TRBJ1-2
CASSLTTGYYGYTF
TGTGCCAGCAGCTTGACGACAGGGTACTATGGCTACACCTTC
>-|TRBV7-8|-|TRBJ1-3
CASSLTGISGNTIYF
TGTGCCAGCAGCTTAACAGGGATCTCTGGAAACACCATATATTTT
>-|TRBV20-1|-|TRBJ1-4
CSAPSTAGLFF
TGCAGTGCCCCGTCGACAGCGGGGTTGTTTTTT
>-|TRBV28|-|TRBJ1-2
CASTDSNNYGYTF
TGTGCCAGCACCGACAGCAATAACTATGGCTACACCTTC
>TRBD2|TRBV5-4|few|TRBJ2-7
CASRSSGGNYEQYF
TGTGCCAGCAGAAGTAGCGGGGGAAACTACGAGCAGTACTTC
>TRBD2|TRBV27|-|TRBJ2-5
CASSLSGSSGRAEKYF
TGTGCCAGCAGTTTATCGGGGTCTAGCGGGAGGGCCGAGAAGTACTTC
>TRBD2|TRBV18|-|TRBJ2-3
CASSITSGIADTQYF
TGTGCCAGCTCGATTACTAGCGGGATCGCAGATACGCAGTATTTT
>-|TRBV7-2|-|TRBJ2-1
CASSLDGRVNEQFF
TGTGCCAGCAGCTTAGACGGGAGAGTCAATGAGCAGTTCTTC
>-|TRBV15|-|TRBJ2-7
CATSRGGEYEQYF
TGTGCCACCAGCAGAGGGGGGGAATACGAGCAGTACTTC
>-|TRBV30|few|TRBJ1-1
CAWNAGPPGGAFF
TGTGCCTGGAACGCGGGACCCCCAGGAGGAGCTTTCTTT
>-|TRBV29-1|-|TRBJ2-7
CSVQGTYEQYF
TGCAGCGTTCAGGGGACCTACGAGCAGTACTTC
>-|TRBV28|few|TRBJ2-7
CASSPSMGAPYF
TGTGCCAGCTCCCCCAGTATGGGGGCGCCGTACTTC
>TRBD2|TRBV29-1|few|TRBJ2-2
CSVEDQGPSGRGVELFF
TGCAGCGTTGAAGATCAGGGTCCTAGCGGGAGAGGTGTGGAGCTGTTTTTT
>TRBD2|TRBV5-4|-|TRBJ2-1
CASSLDQAGGEQFF
TGTGCCAGCAGCTTGGATCAGGCGGGAGGGGAGCAGTTCTTC
>TRBD1|TRBV13|few|TRBJ2-1
CASSRLSGGVVHEQFF
TGTGCCAGCAGCCGATTATCAGGGGGCGTAGTGCATGAGCAGTTCTTC
>-|TRBV29-1|-|TRBJ1-2
CSVRRTRLNYGYTF
TGCAGCGTTCGGAGGACGCGGCTTAACTATGGCTACACCTTC
>-|TRBV29-1|-|TRBJ1-5
CSPERREDQPQHF
TGCAGCCCCGAACGCAGGGAAGATCAGCCCCAGCATTTT
>-|TRBV5-1|-|TRBJ2-1
CASSLAGAGSSYNEQFF
TGCGCCAGCAGCTTGGCCGGGGCGGGAAGCTCCTACAATGAGCAGTTCTTC
>TRBD1|TRBV30|-|TRBJ1-1
CASDRLNTEAFF
TGTGCCTCGGACAGGCTGAACACTGAAGCTTTCTTT
>TRBD1|TRBV5-6|-|TRBJ1-4
CASSRVGGNEKLFF
TGTGCCAGCAGCCGGGTAGGGGGCAATGAAAAACTGTTTTTT
>-|TRBV2|-|TRBJ2-7
CASRNNYEQYF
TGTGCCAGCAGAAACAACTACGAGCAGTACTTC
>TRBD1|TRBV7-8|-|TRBJ1-1
CASSLNRGRNTEAFF
TGTGCCAGCAGCTTAAACAGGGGGCGCAACACTGAAGCTTTCTTT
>TRBD2|TRBV11-2|few|TRBJ2-3
CASSSGTSGRTDTQYF
TGTGCCAGCAGCTCAGGGACTAGCGGACGCACAGATACGCAGTATTTT
>-|TRBV5-1|few|TRBJ2-5
CASSLGRGKETQYF
TGCGCCAGCAGCTTGGGTAGGGGAAAAGAGACCCAGTACTTC
>-|TRBV4-2|-|TRBJ2-1
CASSQASTSYNEQFF
TGTGCCAGCAGCCAAGCGAGTACCTCCTACAATGAGCAGTTCTTC
>TRBD1|TRBV30|-|TRBJ2-7
CAWSAGGRYEQYF
TGTGCCTGGAGTGCAGGGGGCAGGTACGAGCAGTACTTC
>TRBD2|TRBV15|few|TRBJ2-3
CATSRASGSTDTQYF
TGTGCCACCAGCAGAGCTAGCGGGAGCACAGATACGCAGTATTTT
>-|TRBV29-1|few|TRBJ1-2
CSVAQGRYGYTF
TGCAGCGTAGCACAGGGACGCTATGGCTACACCTTC
>-|TRBV10-3|few|TRBJ2-1
CAISEAGAMGLMYNEQFF
TGTGCCATCAGTGAGGCCGGTGCGATGGGACTGATGTACAATGAGCAGTTCTTC
>TRBD2|TRBV7-9|few|TRBJ2-3
CASSRLAGVGDTQYF
TGTGCCAGCAGCCGGCTAGCGGGAGTAGGGGATACGCAGTATTTT
>-|TRBV28|-|TRBJ2-3
CASSLWYGISTDTQYF
TGTGCCAGCAGTTTATGGTACGGGATTTCCACAGATACGCAGTATTTT
>-|TRBV11-1|-|TRBJ1-1
CASTGETANTEAFF
TGTGCCAGCACCGGGGAAACAGCGAACACTGAAGCTTTCTTT
>-|TRBV15|-|TRBJ1-5
CATSREAYSNQPQHF
TGTGCCACCAGCAGAGAGGCATATAGCAATCAGCCCCAGCATTTT
>TRBD1|TRBV30|few|TRBJ2-1
CAWSVHRGGSNEQFF
TGTGCCTGGAGTGTACACAGGGGTGGGAGCAATGAGCAGTTCTTC
>-|TRBV5-1|few|TRBJ1-1
CASSFQQGRTEAFF
TGCGCCAGCAGCTTCCAACAAGGGAGGACTGAAGCTTTCTTT
>-|TRBV29-1|few|TRBJ2-1
CSVEQVNEQFF
TGCAGCGTTGAACAGGTCAATGAGCAGTTCTTC
>TRBD1|TRBV28|few|TRBJ2-7
CASSLDRVGEQYF
TGTGCCAGCAGTTTGGACAGGGTAGGAGAGCAGTACTTC
>-|TRBV13|-|TRBJ1-1
CASSFRAEAFF
TGTGCCAGCAGCTTCCGGGCTGAAGCTTTCTTT